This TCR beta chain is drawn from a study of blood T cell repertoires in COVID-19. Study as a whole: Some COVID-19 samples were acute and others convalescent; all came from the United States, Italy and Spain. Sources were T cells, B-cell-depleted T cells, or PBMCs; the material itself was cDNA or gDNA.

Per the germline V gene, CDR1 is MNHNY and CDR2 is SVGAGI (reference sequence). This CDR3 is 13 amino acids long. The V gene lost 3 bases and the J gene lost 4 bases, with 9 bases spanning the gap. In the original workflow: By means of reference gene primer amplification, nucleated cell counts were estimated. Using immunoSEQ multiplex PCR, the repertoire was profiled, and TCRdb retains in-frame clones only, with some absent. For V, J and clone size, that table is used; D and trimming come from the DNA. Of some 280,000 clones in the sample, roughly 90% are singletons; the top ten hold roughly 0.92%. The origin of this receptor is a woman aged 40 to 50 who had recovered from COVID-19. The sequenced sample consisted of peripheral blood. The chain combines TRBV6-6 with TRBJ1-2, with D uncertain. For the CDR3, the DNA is TGTGCCAGCAGTTATGAACAGCTCTATGGCTACACCTTC. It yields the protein CASSYEQLYGYTF.